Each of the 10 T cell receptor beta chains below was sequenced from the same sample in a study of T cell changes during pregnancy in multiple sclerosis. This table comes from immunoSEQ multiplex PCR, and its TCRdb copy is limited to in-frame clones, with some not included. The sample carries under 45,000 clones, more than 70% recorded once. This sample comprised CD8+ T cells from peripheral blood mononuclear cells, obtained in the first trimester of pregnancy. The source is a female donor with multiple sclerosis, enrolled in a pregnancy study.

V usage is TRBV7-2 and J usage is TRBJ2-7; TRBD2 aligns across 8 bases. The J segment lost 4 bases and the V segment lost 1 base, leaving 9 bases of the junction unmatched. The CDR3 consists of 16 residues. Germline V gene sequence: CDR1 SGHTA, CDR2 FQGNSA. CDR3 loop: CASSLGPTGGPYEQYF. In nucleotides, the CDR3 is TGTGCCAGCAGCTTAGGACCCACGGGGGGGCCTTACGAGCAGTACTTC. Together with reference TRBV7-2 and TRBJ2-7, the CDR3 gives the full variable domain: GAGVSQSPSNKVTEKGKDVELRCDPISGHTALYWYRQSLGQGLEFLIYFQGNSAPDKSGLPSDRFSAERTGGSVSTLTIQRTQQEDSAVYLCASSLGPTGGPYEQYFGPGTRLTVT.

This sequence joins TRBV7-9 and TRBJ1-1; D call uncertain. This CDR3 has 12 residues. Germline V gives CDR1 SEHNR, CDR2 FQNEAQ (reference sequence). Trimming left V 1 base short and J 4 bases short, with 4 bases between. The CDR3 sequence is CASSLVLTEAFF. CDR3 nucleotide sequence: TGTGCCAGCAGCTTAGTCCTCACTGAAGCTTTCTTT. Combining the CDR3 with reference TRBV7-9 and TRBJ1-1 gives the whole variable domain DTGVSQNPRHKITKRGQNVTFRCDPISEHNRLYWYRQTLGQGPEFLTYFQNEAQLEKSRLLSDRFSAERPKGSFSTLEIQRTEQGDSAMYLCASSLVLTEAFFGQGTRLTVV.

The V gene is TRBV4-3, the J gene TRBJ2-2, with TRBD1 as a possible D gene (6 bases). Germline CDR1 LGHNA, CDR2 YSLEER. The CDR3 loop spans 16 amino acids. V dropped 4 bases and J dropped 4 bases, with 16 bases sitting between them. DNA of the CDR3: TGCGCCAGCAGCCCTATAACAGGGTTGGGCACCGGGGAGCTGTTTTTT. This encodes CASSPITGLGTGELFF.

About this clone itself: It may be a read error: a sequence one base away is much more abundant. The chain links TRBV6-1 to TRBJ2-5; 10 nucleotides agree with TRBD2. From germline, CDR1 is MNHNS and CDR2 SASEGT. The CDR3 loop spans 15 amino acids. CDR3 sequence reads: CAGSELAGSQETQYF. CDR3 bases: TGTGCCGGCAGTGAACTAGCGGGGTCCCAAGAGACCCAGTACTTC.

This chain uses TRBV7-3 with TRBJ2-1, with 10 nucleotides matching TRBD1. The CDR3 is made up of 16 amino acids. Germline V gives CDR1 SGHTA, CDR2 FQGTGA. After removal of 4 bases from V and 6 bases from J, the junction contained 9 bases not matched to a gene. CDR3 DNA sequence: TGTGCCAGCAGCTCAATCGAGGGACAGGGGTTCAATGAGCAGTTCTTC. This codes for CASSSIEGQGFNEQFF.

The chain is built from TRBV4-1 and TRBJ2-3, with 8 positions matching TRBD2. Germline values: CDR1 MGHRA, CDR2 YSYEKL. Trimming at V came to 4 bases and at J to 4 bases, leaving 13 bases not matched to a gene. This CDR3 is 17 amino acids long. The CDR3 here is CASSPIGAGAWADTQYF. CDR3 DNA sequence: TGCGCCAGCAGCCCTATTGGAGCGGGGGCCTGGGCAGATACGCAGTATTTT.

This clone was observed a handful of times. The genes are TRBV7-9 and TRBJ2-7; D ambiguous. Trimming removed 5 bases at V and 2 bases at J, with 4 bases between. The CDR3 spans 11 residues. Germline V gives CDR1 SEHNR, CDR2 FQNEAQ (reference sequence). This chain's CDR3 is CASSLTYEQYF. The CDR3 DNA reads TGTGCCAGCAGCCTTACCTACGAGCAGTACTTC.

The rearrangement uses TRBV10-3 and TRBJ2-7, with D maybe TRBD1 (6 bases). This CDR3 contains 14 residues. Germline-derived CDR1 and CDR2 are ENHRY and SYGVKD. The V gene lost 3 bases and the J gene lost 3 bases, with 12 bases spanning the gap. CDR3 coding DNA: TGTGCCATCAGTGACTGGACAGCTAACTACGAGCAGTACTTC. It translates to CAISDWTANYEQYF.

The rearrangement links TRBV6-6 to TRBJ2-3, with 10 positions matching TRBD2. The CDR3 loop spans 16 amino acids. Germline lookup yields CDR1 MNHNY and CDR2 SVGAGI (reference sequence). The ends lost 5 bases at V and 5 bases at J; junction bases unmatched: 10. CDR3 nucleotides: TGTGCCAGCAGTACCCCGGGACTAGCGATCCAAGATACGCAGTATTTT. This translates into CASSTPGLAIQDTQYF.

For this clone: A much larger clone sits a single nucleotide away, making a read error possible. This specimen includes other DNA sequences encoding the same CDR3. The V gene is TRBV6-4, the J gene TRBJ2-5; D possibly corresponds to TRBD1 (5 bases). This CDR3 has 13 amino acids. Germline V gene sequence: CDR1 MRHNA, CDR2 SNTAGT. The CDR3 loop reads CASSSTVQETQYF. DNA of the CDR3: TGTGCCAGCAGTTCGACAGTCCAAGAGACTCAGTACTTC.